A single sample is the source of the 20 T cell receptor beta chains below, sequenced in a study of beta chain features in type 1 diabetes. Since all of the isolated RNA was reverse transcribed, expressed TCRB transcripts were what got sequenced. TCRdb's table, derived via immunoSEQ multiplex PCR, lists solely in-frame clones and lacks some. The repertoire has some 660,000 clones, roughly 13% of them found once; the top ten carry nearly 0.04%. Study-wide results and limits: TCRB CDR3 length was moderately but significantly reduced in all four CD4+ subsets of Type 1 diabetes patients.

Their cognate antigens are unknown. The sequencing input was naive CD4+ T cells from blood. These receptors were taken from a man aged 18 to 30 with type 1 diabetes.

The chain employs TRBV30 and TRBJ2-7; D gene uncertain. This CDR3 is built from 14 residues. The V gene's germline CDR1 is GTSNPN and CDR2 SVGIG (reference sequence). V was shortened by 2 bases and J by 0 bases, with 11 bases between the two germline ends. The CDR3: CAWSIPPLSYEQYF. In DNA, the CDR3 is TGTGCCTGGAGTATCCCACCCCTCTCCTACGAGCAGTACTTC.

This clone was observed a handful of times. The chain joins TRBV27 to TRBJ1-5; 8 bases match TRBD1. Germline V gene lookup returns CDR1 MNHEY and CDR2 SMNVEV (reference sequence). CDR3 size: 15 residues. V dropped 0 bases and J dropped 2; count of bases not matched to a gene: 0. The CDR3 sequence: CASSLSGQGNQPQHF. The CDR3 DNA reads TGTGCCAGCAGTTTATCGGGACAGGGCAATCAGCCCCAGCATTTT.

This clone was found a few times. Different DNA sequences within this sample yield the same CDR3. The chain recombines TRBV7-2 with TRBJ2-3; D remains ambiguous. The V end was cut by 5 bases, the J end by 4 bases, with 4 bases between. The CDR3 totals 11 residues. Germline CDR1 reads SGHTA; CDR2 reads FQGNSA. The CDR3: CASSPADTQYF. CDR3 DNA: TGTGCCAGCAGCCCGGCAGATACGCAGTATTTT.

This rearrangement joins TRBV20-1 to TRBJ2-3; tentative D call: TRBD2 (5 bases). Germline CDR1 and CDR2: DFQATT and SNEGSKA (reference sequence). The CDR3 spans 11 residues. CDR3 sequence reads: CSGGRTDTQYF. CDR3 nucleotides: TGCTCGGGCGGGCGCACAGATACGCAGTATTTT.

In this sample, this clone turned up a few times. The chain recombines TRBV5-1 with TRBJ1-1; D ambiguous. There are 15 residues in the CDR3. The V and J ends lost 4 bases and 4 bases respectively, with 17 bases between them. CDR1 SGHRS and CDR2 YFSETQ come from the germline V gene. As DNA, the CDR3 is TGCGCCAGCAGCCCGGACCCAAACTCGGGCACTGAAGCTTTCTTT. Translated: CASSPDPNSGTEAFF.

The chain couples TRBV29-1 to TRBJ2-1; possibly TRBD2 for D (6 bases). The CDR3 is made up of 14 amino acids. Germline V lookup: CDR1 SQVTM, CDR2 ANQGSEA. Trimming pared 7 bases from V and 8 bases from J, leaving 21 bases between. The CDR3 region is CSADPEAAGDEQFF. The DNA for the CDR3 is TGCAGCGCCGACCCTGAGGCAGCGGGCGATGAGCAGTTCTTC.

This clone was observed a handful of times. The chain is built from TRBV6-6 and TRBJ2-7, with 7 bases aligning to TRBD1. Trimming at V came to 5 bases and at J to 1 base, leaving 5 bases not matched to a gene. The CDR3 contains 14 residues. Germline CDR1 is MNHNY and CDR2 is SVGAGI (reference sequence). The CDR3 DNA follows: TGTGCCAGCAGTAGCCGACAGGGTTCCTACGAGCAGTACTTC. This codes for CASSSRQGSYEQYF.

This clone was seen a few times. The V and J genes are TRBV5-6 and TRBJ2-4; possible D gene TRBD2, 5 bases. CDR3 size: 11 residues. Germline V CDR1 and CDR2: SGHDT, YYEEEE. Between the trimmed V and J ends, which lost 3 bases and 8 bases, there was a span of 6 bases. The CDR3 DNA follows: TGTGCCAGCAGCTCGAGGGACATTCAGTACTTC. It specifies CASSSRDIQYF.

This chain connects TRBV7-9 to TRBJ1-1, with unresolved D. V lost 5 bases and J lost 2, with 9 bases in between. The germline gives CDR1 SEHNR, CDR2 FQNEAQ (reference sequence). The CDR3 runs to 13 residues. The CDR3 spells CASSPEPNTEAFF. DNA for the CDR3: TGTGCCAGCAGCCCAGAGCCTAACACTGAAGCTTTCTTT.

The chain recombines TRBV7-9 with TRBJ2-5; 7 nucleotides match TRBD2. The germline V gene encodes CDR1 SEHNR and CDR2 FQNEAQ (reference sequence). V dropped 4 bases and J dropped 2; count of bases not matched to a gene: 16. The CDR3 length is 18 residues. In nucleotides, the CDR3 is TGTGCCAGCAGCTCCCGGGGGGACCCTGTTATGGGGCAAGAGACCCAGTACTTC. Its protein product is CASSSRGDPVMGQETQYF.

This chain connects TRBV5-1 to TRBJ2-7; D not resolved. Between the trimmed V and J ends, which lost 2 bases and 5 bases, there was a span of 14 bases. The CDR3 covers 14 residues. Germline V gene sequence: CDR1 SGHRS, CDR2 YFSETQ. The CDR3 nucleotides read TGCGCCAGCAGCTTTCAAGCTGGTCGCGACGAGCAGTACTTC. Residues: CASSFQAGRDEQYF.

This clone was seen more than once but under ten times. This chain connects TRBV28 to TRBJ2-3; no firm D call. V shed 2 bases and J shed 5 bases, with 11 bases lying between them. The CDR3 totals 14 residues. Germline assignment: CDR1 MDHEN and CDR2 SYDVKM. The CDR3 sequence is CASSLPTPQDTQYF. In DNA form, the CDR3 reads TGTGCCAGCAGTTTACCCACCCCCCAAGATACGCAGTATTTT.

The chain recombines TRBV30 with TRBJ1-5, with 11 bases identical to TRBD1. CDR1 is GTSNPN, CDR2 SVGIG, per germline (reference sequence). V trimming: 4 bases; J trimming: 5 bases; junction bases outside the gene matches: 4. CDR3 length: 14 amino acids. CDR3 DNA sequence: TGTGCCTGGAACCGGGGACAGGGGGATCAGCCCCAGCATTTT. This codes for CAWNRGQGDQPQHF.

The chain joins TRBV2 to TRBJ2-7; 7 bases match TRBD1. The CDR3 is made up of 14 amino acids. The germline gives CDR1 SNHLY, CDR2 FYNNEI. V was pared by 9 bases and J by 2 bases, with 10 bases of the junction left unmatched. The CDR3 bases are TGTGCCAGTTGCCCGACAGGGTGGGCCTACGAGCAGTACTTC. Translated: CASCPTGWAYEQYF. The full variable domain, completed using reference TRBV2 and TRBJ2-7, is EPEVTQTPSHQVTQMGQEVILRCVPISNHLYFYWYRQILGQKVEFLVSFYNNEISEKSEIFDDQFSVERPDGSNFTLKIRSTKLEDSAMYFCASCPTGWAYEQYFGPGTRLTVT.

This clone was detected only a few times. Distinct nucleotide sequences in the sample also encode this CDR3. V is TRBV25-1 and J is TRBJ1-2; D unresolved. The V gene's germline CDR1 is MGHDK and CDR2 SYGVNS. There are 11 residues in the CDR3. V was trimmed by 5 bases and J by 1 base, leaving 2 bases between them. Here the CDR3 reads CASSRNYGYTF. The CDR3 DNA sequence: TGTGCCAGCAGTCGTAACTATGGCTACACCTTC.

This clone was detected only a few times. The chain carries TRBV6-5 and TRBJ2-3; 9 nucleotides line up with TRBD1. Trimming removed 6 bases from V and 0 bases from J; junction bases left unmatched: 4. CDR1 is MNHEY, CDR2 SVGAGI, per germline. This CDR3 is 15 amino acids long. CDR3 residues: CASRDRGPSTDTQYF. In DNA, the CDR3 is TGTGCCAGCAGGGACAGGGGTCCCAGCACAGATACGCAGTATTTT.

The rearrangement links TRBV7-9 to TRBJ2-7; 7 bases are shared with TRBD1. The CDR3 has 15 residues. Trimming at V came to 5 bases and at J to 0 bases, leaving 7 bases not matched to a gene. From germline, CDR1 is SEHNR and CDR2 FQNEAQ (reference sequence). This CDR3 reads CASSLAGQASYEQYF. The CDR3 region has the DNA TGTGCCAGCAGCCTTGCAGGACAGGCCTCCTACGAGCAGTACTTC.

This clone appeared a few times. This sequence joins TRBV10-3 and TRBJ1-2, with 10 bases aligning to TRBD1. Germline V lookup: CDR1 ENHRY, CDR2 SYGVKD. The CDR3 has 14 amino acids. After removal of 8 bases from V and 2 bases from J, the junction contained 5 bases not matched to a gene. CDR3 coding DNA: TGTGCCATCGTCCCGGGACAGGGGAACTATGGCTACACCTTC. The encoded protein is CAIVPGQGNYGYTF.

The V call is TRBV7-2, the J call TRBJ2-4, with D unresolved. V gave up 5 bases and J gave up 0 bases, with 11 bases separating them. The CDR3 has 15 amino acids. Per the germline V gene, CDR1 is SGHTA and CDR2 is FQGNSA. The CDR3 region has the DNA TGTGCCAGCAGCAGGAGTCCCCTAGCCAAAAACATTCAGTACTTC. This gives the protein CASSRSPLAKNIQYF. The variable domain in full, completed from reference TRBV7-2 and TRBJ2-4, reads GAGVSQSPSNKVTEKGKDVELRCDPISGHTALYWYRQSLGQGLEFLIYFQGNSAPDKSGLPSDRFSAERTGGSVSTLTIQRTQQEDSAVYLCASSRSPLAKNIQYFGAGTRLSVL.

A few counts support this clone. The chain has TRBV7-2 and TRBJ2-4; 7 nucleotides align to TRBD2. The CDR3 extends over 15 amino acids. V was pared by 3 bases and J by 6 bases, with 8 bases of the junction left unmatched. Looked up from germline, CDR1 is SGHTA and CDR2 is FQGNSA. For the CDR3, the DNA is TGTGCCAGCAGCTTTCCTAGCGGCGGCCGAAACATTCAGTACTTC. Its protein product is CASSFPSGGRNIQYF. Complete variable domain (other parts from reference TRBV7-2 and TRBJ2-4): GAGVSQSPSNKVTEKGKDVELRCDPISGHTALYWYRQSLGQGLEFLIYFQGNSAPDKSGLPSDRFSAERTGGSVSTLTIQRTQQEDSAVYLCASSFPSGGRNIQYFGAGTRLSVL.